Below, 5 T cell receptor beta chains from the same sample are listed, as sequenced in a study of radiation and T cells in renal cell carcinoma. Time point meaning: blood 2 weeks post-SBRT. Treatment specified: 15 Gy SBRT to primary tumor, nephrectomy 4 weeks later. The method was immunoSEQ multiplex PCR; TCRdb's version includes in-frame clones alone and lacks a portion of them. Here the sample spans 100,000 to 150,000 clones, around 81% being singletons. The sample was blood, taken from a patient whose treatment included radiotherapy and nephrectomy. These receptors were taken from a man in his fifties or sixties with renal cell carcinoma.

The chain combines TRBV6-6 with TRBJ1-6; D gene uncertain. V was clipped by 5 bases and J by 7 bases, with 12 bases between them. CDR3 length: 14 amino acids. Germline CDR1 MNHNY, CDR2 SVGAGI (reference sequence). The CDR3 sequence: CASSIHLENSPLHF. CDR3 DNA: TGTGCCAGCAGTATTCACCTCGAGAATTCACCCCTCCACTTT.

The chain couples TRBV5-1 to TRBJ2-5; D might be TRBD2 (6 bases). The V end lost 2 bases, the J end lost 2 bases, and 16 bases lay between the germline ends. The germline gives CDR1 SGHRS, CDR2 YFSETQ. The CDR3 contains 16 residues. CDR3 nucleotide sequence: TGCGCCAGCAGCTTAATGGGGGAGGTGATTCAAGAGACCCAGTACTTC. Its protein product is CASSLMGEVIQETQYF.

The genes are TRBV6-5 and TRBJ2-4; the D gene is possibly TRBD2 (5 bases). V was shortened by 6 bases and J by 7 bases, with 7 bases between the two germline ends. The CDR3 totals 11 residues. Looked up from germline, CDR1 is MNHEY and CDR2 is SVGAGI. CDR3 nucleotide sequence: TGTGCCAGCAGCTCGGGGAACATTCAGTACTTC. It translates to CASSSGNIQYF.

In this sample, this clone turned up a few times. The chain carries TRBV10-2 and TRBJ2-2; D gene unclear. Germline V lookup: CDR1 WSHSY, CDR2 SAAADI. Trimming pared 7 bases from V and 4 bases from J, leaving 16 bases between. CDR3 length equals 15 residues. The CDR3: CASTSPASFTGELFF. CDR3 DNA sequence: TGCGCCAGCACCTCTCCAGCGAGCTTCACCGGGGAGCTGTTTTTT.

This clone showed up just a few times. Written as DNA, the CDR3 is TGTGCCAGTAGTGCCGCCGGGACAGCCATCTATGGCTACACCTTC. Protein: CASSAAGTAIYGYTF. This chain uses TRBV19 with TRBJ1-2; TRBD1 matches at 7 bases. Germline V lookup: CDR1 LNHDA, CDR2 SQIVND (reference sequence). The J segment lost 4 bases and the V segment lost 5 bases, leaving 10 bases of the junction unmatched. The CDR3 has 15 residues.